These T cell receptor beta chains were read from a single sample in a study of shared clonotypes between healthy human individuals. TCRdb's copy holds only in-frame clones and misses some; the assay was immunoSEQ multiplex PCR. Here the sample spans 200,000 to 250,000 clones, 60% to 80% being singletons. Specimen: memory CD4+ T cells sorted from blood. All receptors come from a man younger than 40 in good health. Each CDR3 is given with its conserved first and last residue. A D gene is named only where the DNA matches it firmly. For some rows the clone size is stated as once, few or many, or as a class when expanded; others skip it.

DNA | CDR3 | D | J | V | size
TGTGCCAGCAGCGGGCTGGGGGAGGCTGGAAACACCATATATTTT | CASSGLGEAGNTIYF | NA | TRBJ1-3 | TRBV9 | NA
TGTGCCAGCTCACCACCTTTGGGGGACAGGGATCGCCCTTTCTTT | CASSPPLGDRDRPFF | TRBD1 | TRBJ1-1 | TRBV18 | NA
TGCAGTGCTAGAGCCTTGTATGAGCAGTTCTTC | CSARALYEQFF | NA | TRBJ2-1 | TRBV20-1 | NA
TGTGCCAGCAGCCCGCCAGGGTATGGGCAGTTCTTC | CASSPPGYGQFF | NA | TRBJ2-1 | TRBV5-5 | NA
TGTGCCAGCAGCTTAGGCCTCCGACCCGGAGCATACAATGAGCAGTTCTTC | CASSLGLRPGAYNEQFF | NA | TRBJ2-1 | TRBV11-3 | NA
TGTGCCAGTGGAGGGGGGGCGACTGAAGCTTTCTTT | CASGGGATEAFF | NA | TRBJ1-1 | TRBV7-2 | NA
TGTGCCAGCAGCCCCCGGCGGAGTCAGCCCCAGCATTTT | CASSPRRSQPQHF | NA | TRBJ1-5 | TRBV27 | NA
TGTGCCAGCAGCAGGGACATGGCCACCGGGGAGCTGTTTTTT | CASSRDMATGELFF | NA | TRBJ2-2 | TRBV11-2 | few
TGTGCCAGTAGTATTCGGGCGGGAGGGCCCTATGAGCAGTTCTTC | CASSIRAGGPYEQFF | TRBD2 | TRBJ2-1 | TRBV19 | NA
TGCGCCAGCAGCTTGCGGCAGGGAATCGGAAAACTGTTTTTT | CASSLRQGIGKLFF | NA | TRBJ1-4 | TRBV5-1 | NA
TGTGCCAGCAGTGACCAAACTAGCGGGAGTGGGGGGACCCAGTACTTC | CASSDQTSGSGGTQYF | TRBD2 | TRBJ2-5 | TRBV2 | NA
TGTGCCAGCAGCTTTACTAGCGCACCTTACAATGAGCAGTTCTTC | CASSFTSAPYNEQFF | TRBD2 | TRBJ2-1 | TRBV9 | NA
TGTGCCAGCAGACGAGGGACTTATCAGAAGCAAAAAGAGACCCAGTACTTC | CASRRGTYQKQKETQYF | NA | TRBJ2-5 | TRBV2 | many
TGTGCCAGCAGCGTAGCTAGGGACACTCTCACTGAAGCTTTCTTT | CASSVARDTLTEAFF | NA | TRBJ1-1 | TRBV9 | NA
TGTGCCAGCAGCTATTCGCTAGCGGGAGGGATCTACAATGAGCAGTTCTTC | CASSYSLAGGIYNEQFF | TRBD2 | TRBJ2-1 | TRBV9 | few
TGTGCCAGCAGCGACAGGCTCCTCTCCTACAATGAGCAGTTCTTC | CASSDRLLSYNEQFF | NA | TRBJ2-1 | TRBV2 | NA
TGTGCCAGCAGCAAAGGGACAGACTACGAGCAGTACTTC | CASSKGTDYEQYF | NA | TRBJ2-7 | TRBV21-1 | NA
TGTGCCAGCAGCTTGGTCATAGTTTCAGAGCAGTACTTC | CASSLVIVSEQYF | NA | TRBJ2-7 | TRBV5-6 | NA
TGCGCCAGCAGCCTGGACAGATACACCGGGGAGCTGTTTTTT | CASSLDRYTGELFF | NA | TRBJ2-2 | TRBV5-1 | NA
TGTGCCAGCTCGGGACCTGATGAAAAACTGTTTTTT | CASSGPDEKLFF | NA | TRBJ1-4 | TRBV5-8 | once
TGCGCCAGCAGCTTGGCCGGGACAGGGGGCCCGAAGGATGAGCAGTTCTTC | CASSLAGTGGPKDEQFF | TRBD1 | TRBJ2-1 | TRBV5-1 | NA
TGTGCCAGCAGCGAATGGGAGCGCGGGACAGATACGCAGTATTTT | CASSEWERGTDTQYF | NA | TRBJ2-3 | TRBV28 | NA
TGTGCCAGCAGCCAAGATCTGGGGTTACGGGACTACGAGCAGTACTTC | CASSQDLGLRDYEQYF | NA | TRBJ2-7 | TRBV7-9 | once
TGTGCCAGCAGCTTGGGCAGGGGAGGATATGGCTACACCTTC | CASSLGRGGYGYTF | NA | TRBJ1-2 | TRBV5-5 | NA
TGTGCCAGCAGCTTGGTTGGACAGGGGGAGTACGAGCAGTACTTC | CASSLVGQGEYEQYF | TRBD1 | TRBJ2-7 | TRBV5-4 | few
TGTGCCAGCAGTTATTTCCTAACCTCCTACGAGCAGTACTTC | CASSYFLTSYEQYF | NA | TRBJ2-7 | TRBV6-6 | NA